This is a list of T cell receptor beta chains from one sample in a study of quantifying T cell responses using KT2 cells. In TCRdb, the UMI-ligation and nested PCR reads were re-called with MiXCR into one record per CDR3 protein. The data contain 40,000 to 55,000 distinct CDR3 sequences, approximately 10% of them seen just once; the ten biggest clones take up over 9.5%. The sequenced sample consisted of PBMCs spiked with cells of the T cell clone KT2. These receptors were collected from a human donor. The CDR3 runs from the conserved cysteine through the conserved F or W. A D gene is named only where the DNA matches it firmly. Clone size is shown for a subset of rows, as once, few, many or a class of expanded clone.

d_gene	v_gene	abundance	j_gene	CDR3nt	CDR3aa
NA	TRBV6-5	NA	TRBJ2-7	TGTGCCAGCAGTAAAAACAGGGTTGCAGGCTACGAGCAGTACTTC	CASSKNRVAGYEQYF
NA	TRBV21-1	many	TRBJ2-3	TGTGCCAGCAGCGCGGACAGGGGAACGCAGTATTTT	CASSADRGTQYF
TRBD2	TRBV3-1	NA	TRBJ2-1	TGTGCCAGCAGCCGGCTGGGGCACGCGGGAGGGCCACTTAATGAGCAGTTCTTC	CASSRLGHAGGPLNEQFF
NA	TRBV5-1	NA	TRBJ2-3	TGCGCCAGCAGCTATCCGGACACAGATACGCAGTATTTT	CASSYPDTDTQYF
NA	TRBV15	few	TRBJ2-3	TGTGCCACCAGCAAAAACAGGGAAGGGACAGATACGCAGTATTTT	CATSKNREGTDTQYF
TRBD1	TRBV20-1	many	TRBJ1-2	TGCAGTGCTAGGATCCGGGACAGGGACTATGGCTACACCTTC	CSARIRDRDYGYTF
NA	TRBV6-2/TRBV6-3	few	TRBJ1-6	TGTGCCAGCAGTTACTCGGGAGGAGGTTCACCCCTCCACTTT	CASSYSGGGSPLHF
NA	TRBV3-1	NA	TRBJ1-4	TGTGCCAGCAGCCAAGATCTTGCAACTAATGAAAAACTGTTTTTT	CASSQDLATNEKLFF
NA	TRBV12-3/TRBV12-4	NA	TRBJ2-1	TGTGCCAGCAGTTTACAGGGGGGGCGCAATGAGCAGTTCTTC	CASSLQGGRNEQFF
TRBD2	TRBV7-9	NA	TRBJ2-3	TGTGCCAGCAGCTTATCGACCGGGACTAGCGGGAGTTCGAGCACAGATACGCAGTATTTT	CASSLSTGTSGSSSTDTQYF
NA	TRBV12-3/TRBV12-4	few	TRBJ2-3	TGTGCCAGCAGTCCTCTAGGGGTTACGCAGTATTTT	CASSPLGVTQYF
TRBD2	TRBV6-5	NA	TRBJ2-3	TGTGCCAGCAGTTATGCGGGGGGCAGCACAGATACGCAGTATTTT	CASSYAGGSTDTQYF
TRBD2	TRBV27	many	TRBJ2-6	TGTGCCAGCAAGACCGGGGGGGAGGGGGCCAACGTCCTGACTTTC	CASKTGGEGANVLTF
NA	TRBV10-3	NA	TRBJ2-5	TGTGCCATCATGGGGAAGATGCAAGAGACCCAGTACTTC	CAIMGKMQETQYF
NA	TRBV20-1	many	TRBJ2-2	TGCAGTGCTAGAGATCAAAGTGTCAGCTCGAACACCGGGGAGCTGTTTTTT	CSARDQSVSSNTGELFF
TRBD1	TRBV5-1	NA	TRBJ1-1	TGCGCCAGCAGCTTGGAAGGGTCGAGACAGGGGTCCCTAGAAGCTTTCTTT	CASSLEGSRQGSLEAFF
NA	TRBV4-1	NA	TRBJ1-2	TGCGCCAGCAGCCAAGAAGGGCTGACTAACTATGGCTACACCTTC	CASSQEGLTNYGYTF
NA	TRBV14	many	TRBJ2-3	TGTGCCAGCAGCCAAGCCCTCAGGGGAGATACGCAGTATTTT	CASSQALRGDTQYF
TRBD1	TRBV7-2	NA	TRBJ1-2	TGTGCCAGCAGCCAAGGACAGGGGGCTATTACGTATGGCTACACCTTC	CASSQGQGAITYGYTF
NA	TRBV4-1	few	TRBJ1-1	TGCGCCAGCAGCCAGGGGGGGCGCAGCAACACTGAAGCTTTCTTT	CASSQGGRSNTEAFF
TRBD2	TRBV6-5	NA	TRBJ2-7	TGTGCCAGCAGTTCCGACAGGCGGGAGGGGAACGAGCAGTACTTC	CASSSDRREGNEQYF
NA	TRBV29-1	NA	TRBJ2-5	TGCAGCGTGAAGGGCCCTTCACAAGAGACCCAGTACTTC	CSVKGPSQETQYF
TRBD1	TRBV6-5	NA	TRBJ2-5	TGTGCCAGCAGTTACGGCCGGGACAGGGCTGCAGAGACCCAGTACTTC	CASSYGRDRAAETQYF
NA	TRBV5-1	medium-sized	TRBJ2-1	TGCGCCAGCAGCTTCGGGACGTCTTACAATGAGCAGTTCTTC	CASSFGTSYNEQFF
NA	TRBV29-1	many	TRBJ1-2	TGCAGCGTTGGGGGGATCCTCTATGGCTACACCTTC	CSVGGILYGYTF
NA	TRBV7-3	NA	TRBJ2-7	TGTGCCAGCAGCTTAAGAGGGGGTCGGGGCTACGAGCAGTACTTC	CASSLRGGRGYEQYF
TRBD1	TRBV4-2	NA	TRBJ1-2	TGTGCCAGCAGCCAATTCTTCGGGCAGGGGGGGCACTATGGCTACACCTTC	CASSQFFGQGGHYGYTF
NA	TRBV2	NA	TRBJ2-5	TGTGCCAGCAGTGTAGGCAGGGTCCGAGAGACCCAGTACTTC	CASSVGRVRETQYF
TRBD1	TRBV23-1	few	TRBJ2-7	TGCGCCAGCAGTCTGAGGGGGCCTGCGTTCTACGAGCAGTACTTC	CASSLRGPAFYEQYF
NA	TRBV18	few	TRBJ2-5	TGTGCCAGCTCACCACAGGGTCGGGAGACCCAGTACTTC	CASSPQGRETQYF
TRBD2	TRBV3-1	many	TRBJ2-1	TGTGCCAGCAGCCAAGCTGCTCGGGAGGGGGTCAATGAGCAGTTCTTC	CASSQAAREGVNEQFF
TRBD1	TRBV5-1	few	TRBJ2-2	TGCGCCAGCAGCTTCTGGACAGGGAGTGCCGGGGAGCTGTTTTTT	CASSFWTGSAGELFF
NA	TRBV2	NA	TRBJ1-1	TGTGCCAGCAGTGACAGGATTCCGGGACGGAACTCACGGAACACTGAAGCTTTCTTT	CASSDRIPGRNSRNTEAFF
NA	TRBV6-5	NA	TRBJ1-1	TGTGCCAGCAGCAACTTAGTTAACACTGAAGCTTTCTTT	CASSNLVNTEAFF
NA	TRBV27	NA	TRBJ1-1	TGTGCCAGCAGCGCCGCGAGCGACGGTTCGAACACTGAAGCTTTCTTT	CASSAASDGSNTEAFF
NA	TRBV21-1	NA	TRBJ2-5	TGTGCCAGCAGCAACGGGCCGGGGGAGAATGGGACCCAGTACTTC	CASSNGPGENGTQYF
NA	TRBV4-2	NA	TRBJ1-2	TGTGCCAGCAGCCAACCACTTGCCGGGGCGAGGGATGGCTACACCTTC	CASSQPLAGARDGYTF
TRBD1	TRBV5-4	NA	TRBJ1-1	TGTGCCAGCAGTGCGGACCTAGGGGGCCAGGGGACTGAAGCTTTCTTT	CASSADLGGQGTEAFF
NA	TRBV7-8	NA	TRBJ2-5	TGTGCCAGCAGCTTAGGCGGTGGAGAAAAGACCCAGTACTTC	CASSLGGGEKTQYF
TRBD2	TRBV29-1	few	TRBJ2-3	TGCAGCGCCTGGGGGGGAGCGGGGGCCACAGATACGCAGTATTTT	CSAWGGAGATDTQYF
NA	TRBV6-5	NA	TRBJ2-6	TGTGCCAGCCCCGTTGAGCGTCGCTCTGGGGCCAACGCCCTGACTTTC	CASPVERRSGANALTF
NA	TRBV4-1	NA	TRBJ1-1	TGCGCCAGCAGCCAAGACCGCGAATGGATGGCTTTCTTT	CASSQDREWMAFF
NA	TRBV6-4	medium-sized	TRBJ2-6	TGTGCCAGCAGTGACTCAAGCGGCTCTGGGGCCAACGTCCTGACTTTC	CASSDSSGSGANVLTF
NA	TRBV6-5	few	TRBJ1-2	TGTGCCAGCACCTCGGTTGGGATCCGACAAGGGGACAACTATGGCTACACCTTC	CASTSVGIRQGDNYGYTF
TRBD2	TRBV20-1	NA	TRBJ2-7	TGCAGTGCCCGCCGAGGGACTAGTATGGGCGAGCAGTACTTC	CSARRGTSMGEQYF
NA	TRBV7-9	few	TRBJ2-3	TGTGCCAGCAGCTGGGGACTCCTTCCTAGCACAGATACGCAGTATTTT	CASSWGLLPSTDTQYF
NA	TRBV20-1	NA	TRBJ1-2	TGCAGTGCTGGATCAAGGACGGGTGGCTACACCTTC	CSAGSRTGGYTF
TRBD2	TRBV7-3	few	TRBJ2-1	TGTGCCAGCTCTATAGCGGGGGGACCTTCCTACAATGAGCAGTTCTTC	CASSIAGGPSYNEQFF
TRBD2	TRBV4-1	few	TRBJ2-5	TGCGCCAGCAGTCTAGAGAGCGGGAGACCGAGGGAGACCCAGTACTTC	CASSLESGRPRETQYF
NA	TRBV19	many	TRBJ1-2	TGTGCCGGAACAGATGACTATGGCTACACCTTC	CAGTDDYGYTF
NA	TRBV11-3	few	TRBJ2-5	TGTGCCAGCAGCAAAGGGAGTGGGGAGACCCAGTACTTC	CASSKGSGETQYF
TRBD2	TRBV29-1	many	TRBJ2-5	TGCAGCGTTAGAGGAGGCCTAGCGGGAGTCGGGGAGACCCAGTACTTC	CSVRGGLAGVGETQYF